This T cell receptor (beta chain) was observed in a study of T cells in Graves' hyperthyroidism and ophthalmopathy. Overall study findings and caveats: In blood, most of the thyroid clonotypes expanded above 0.001 were also present.

At least ten counts were recorded for this clonotype. Its antigen is currently unknown. There were TCR beta CDR3 regions amplified from RNA transcripts. Using the HTBI primer set, a first-round RT-PCR was run on the TCR CDR3. TCRdb re-called the multiplex PCR reads through MiXCR, storing one row per CDR3 protein. This sample yields some 720,000 distinct CDR3 sequences, of which about a sixth are seen a single time; roughly 8% belongs to the top ten. When ophthalmopathy did not progress within 18 months, Graves' hyperthyroidism was considered stable. Exclusions: uncontrolled infection, other autoimmune disease, pregnancy, lactation. CDR1 is GTSNPN, CDR2 SVGIG, per germline (reference sequence). This CDR3 is 14 amino acids long. Trimming cost V 5 bases and J 2 bases; bases outside gene matches: 6.

This clonotype was obtained from a man younger than 35 with Graves' hyperthyroidism. Material for sequencing was blood. The chain recombines TRBV30 with TRBJ1-1, with TRBD1 matching 9 bases. CDR3 sequence: CAWGPGQGNTEAFF. The CDR3 DNA reads as TGTGCCTGGGGACCGGGACAGGGCAACACTGAAGCTTTCTTT. Together with reference TRBV30 and TRBJ1-1, the CDR3 gives the full variable domain: SQTIHQWPATLVQPVGSPLSLECTVEGTSNPNLYWYRQAAGRGLQLLFYSVGIGQISSEVPQNLSASRPQDRQFILSSKKLLLSDSGFYLCAWGPGQGNTEAFFGQGTRLTVV.